Listed below are T cell receptor beta chains from one sample, sequenced in a study of T-cell reconstitution after alpha-beta-depleted transplantation in children. In TCRdb, the PCR reads were re-called with MiXCR into one record per CDR3 protein. The sample includes hundreds of thousands of distinct CDR3 sequences, roughly 13% seen only once; the top ten take 2.2%. The sample consisted of PBMCs, mostly from graft donor cells, taken 360 days after TCRalphabeta/CD19-depleted stem cell transplant. The receptors stem from a male patient aged 5 to 17 who had a stem cell transplant for acute myeloid leukemia, so the T cells may come from the graft donor. Each CDR3 is given with its conserved first and last residue. D genes are given only for firm matches. Some rows mark clone size as missing; the rest say once, few, many or name a class of expanded clone.

>few|TRBJ2-7|TRBV29-1|NA
TGCAGGAGGGCGGGCGGCGGGTACGGCTACGAGCAGTACTTC
CRRAGGGYGYEQYF
>many|TRBJ2-1|TRBV4-3|NA
TGCGCCAGCAGCCAAGAGCTGGACCTCAAGGAGCAGTTCTTC
CASSQELDLKEQFF
>many|TRBJ1-3|TRBV28|TRBD1
TGTGCCAGCAGTTTAATGGCAGGGGGTAGAAACACCATATATTTT
CASSLMAGGRNTIYF
>NA|TRBJ2-2|TRBV28|NA
TGTGCCAGCAGTTTTAAGGGGCATCGGGGAACCGGGGAGCTGTTTTTT
CASSFKGHRGTGELFF
>NA|TRBJ2-7|TRBV29-1|TRBD1
TGCAGCGCCTATTCCTCAGGGGGATGGGGGTCCTACGAGCAGTACTTC
CSAYSSGGWGSYEQYF
>NA|TRBJ2-7|TRBV4-2|NA
TGTGCCAGCAGTCCCTTCTTAAAGGGCAGGGCCAAAATCCACGAGCAGTACTTC
CASSPFLKGRAKIHEQYF
>few|TRBJ2-1|TRBV7-9|TRBD1
TGTGCCAGCAGCTTATACAGGGGTTTTTCCTACAATGAGCAGTTCTTC
CASSLYRGFSYNEQFF
>NA|TRBJ2-1|TRBV5-6|TRBD2
TGTGCCAGCAGCCGGACTAGGTCGTCCTCCTACAATGAGCAGTTCTTC
CASSRTRSSSYNEQFF
>many|TRBJ2-1|TRBV28|TRBD1
TGTGCCAGCATCTCTCGGGGACAGGGGCTTTGGAGCTCCTACAATGAGCAGTTCTTC
CASISRGQGLWSSYNEQFF
>NA|TRBJ2-7|TRBV12-3/TRBV12-4|TRBD2
TGTGCCAGCAGTCCCCGGACTAGCGGGTCCTCCTACGAGCAGTACTTC
CASSPRTSGSSYEQYF
>NA|TRBJ2-7|TRBV5-1|TRBD1
TGCGCCAGACCCCGGGACAGCTCCTACGAGCAGTACTTC
CARPRDSSYEQYF
>few|TRBJ2-5|TRBV7-9|TRBD1
TGTGCCAGCAGCTTAGAAGGGACAGAAGAGACCCAGTACTTC
CASSLEGTEETQYF
>few|TRBJ1-1|TRBV20-1|NA
TGCAGTGCTAGCAGGGACCGATACCGCACTGAAGCTTTCTTT
CSASRDRYRTEAFF
>NA|TRBJ2-7|TRBV18|NA
TGTGCCAGCTCACCCAATCCATCCTCCTACGAGCAGTACTTC
CASSPNPSSYEQYF
>NA|TRBJ2-3|TRBV4-3|TRBD2
TGCGCCAGCAGCCAAGATGGGGGAGGGCCAGATACGCAGTATTTT
CASSQDGGGPDTQYF
>many|TRBJ2-3|TRBV6-1|NA
TGTGCCAGCAGTAGCGTGGGGAGGGATACGCAGTATTTT
CASSSVGRDTQYF